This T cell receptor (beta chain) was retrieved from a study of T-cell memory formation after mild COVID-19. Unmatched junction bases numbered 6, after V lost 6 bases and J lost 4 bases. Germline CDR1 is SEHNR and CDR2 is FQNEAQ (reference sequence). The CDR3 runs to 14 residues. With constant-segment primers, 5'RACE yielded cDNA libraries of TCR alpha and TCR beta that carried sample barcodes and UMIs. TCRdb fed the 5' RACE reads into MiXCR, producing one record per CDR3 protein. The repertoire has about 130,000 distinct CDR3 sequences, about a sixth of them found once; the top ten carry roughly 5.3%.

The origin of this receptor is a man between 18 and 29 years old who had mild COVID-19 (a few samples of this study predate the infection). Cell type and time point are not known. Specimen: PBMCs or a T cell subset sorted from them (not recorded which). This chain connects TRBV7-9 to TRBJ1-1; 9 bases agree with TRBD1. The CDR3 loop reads CASREQGAFTEAFF. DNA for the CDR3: TGTGCCAGCAGGGAACAGGGGGCATTCACTGAAGCTTTCTTT. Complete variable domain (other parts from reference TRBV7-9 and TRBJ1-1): DTGVSQNPRHKITKRGQNVTFRCDPISEHNRLYWYRQTLGQGPEFLTYFQNEAQLEKSRLLSDRFSAERPKGSFSTLEIQRTEQGDSAMYLCASREQGAFTEAFFGQGTRLTVV.